The TCR beta chain under discussion was sequenced for a study of shared clonotypes between healthy human individuals. Notes on the study in general: Generally, naive subsets (rather than memory subsets) showed larger estimated richness. Among donors, sharing of clonotypes was expected to be affected by sequencing depth.

The table came from immunoSEQ multiplex PCR; TCRdb's copy has only in-frame clones and leaves some out. This sample carries roughly 1,600,000 clones, around 98.5% of them seen once, and the ten largest clones take 0.36%. A note on this clone: Antigen: not known.

The CDR3 consists of 13 residues. Per the germline V gene, CDR1 is SEHNR and CDR2 is FQNEAQ (reference sequence). V was cut by 5 bases and J by 1 base, with 5 bases left in between. The clonotype originates from a man aged 25 to 45 in good health. The V call is TRBV7-9, the J call TRBJ2-2; D ambiguous. The sample consisted of naive CD4+ T cells sorted from blood. Indicated subset: CD45RA+ positively selected. The CDR3 here is CASSPENTGELFF. The CDR3 nucleotides read TGTGCCAGCAGCCCCGAGAACACCGGGGAGCTGTTTTTT.